Listed below are T cell receptor beta chains from one sample, sequenced in a study of blood T cell repertoires in COVID-19. Data came from immunoSEQ multiplex PCR; TCRdb stores just in-frame clones and leaves some out. Among 310,000 or so clones listed, roughly 88% were seen once. The sequencing sample was made of peripheral blood. These receptor sequences come from a woman aged 45-59 years with acute or convalescent COVID-19. CDR3s include the opening cysteine and the closing phenylalanine or tryptophan. A D gene is named only where the DNA matches it firmly. Clone size, where shown, is once, few, many, or a class for clones that have expanded.

v_gene: TRBV18; abundance: .; j_gene: TRBJ2-7; d_gene: TRBD2; CDR3aa: CASSPRPGLAGRVSGIEQYF; CDR3nt: TGTGCCAGCTCACCGAGGCCGGGACTAGCGGGCAGAGTGTCTGGGATCGAGCAGTACTTC
v_gene: TRBV7-8; abundance: few; j_gene: TRBJ2-7; d_gene: TRBD2; CDR3aa: CASSFRWGGSNYEQYF; CDR3nt: TGTGCCAGCAGCTTTAGATGGGGCGGGAGTAACTACGAGCAGTACTTC
v_gene: TRBV27; abundance: .; j_gene: TRBJ1-1; d_gene: TRBD1; CDR3aa: CASSPTGTANTEAFF; CDR3nt: TGTGCCAGCAGTCCTACCGGGACAGCAAACACTGAAGCTTTCTTT
v_gene: TRBV19; abundance: once; j_gene: TRBJ2-3; d_gene: .; CDR3aa: CASSIGGRGTDTQYF; CDR3nt: TGTGCCAGTAGTATTGGTGGGAGAGGGACAGATACGCAGTATTTT
v_gene: TRBV19; abundance: few; j_gene: TRBJ1-2; d_gene: .; CDR3aa: CASSTRNNYGYTF; CDR3nt: TGTGCCAGTAGTACGAGGAATAACTATGGCTACACCTTC
v_gene: TRBV28; abundance: .; j_gene: TRBJ1-5; d_gene: .; CDR3aa: CASSLPSQPQHF; CDR3nt: TGTGCCAGCAGTTTACCTTCTCAGCCCCAGCATTTT
v_gene: TRBV2; abundance: .; j_gene: TRBJ2-1; d_gene: TRBD2; CDR3aa: CASSEGPGGSSYNEQFF; CDR3nt: TGTGCCAGCAGTGAAGGCCCGGGCGGGAGTTCCTACAATGAGCAGTTCTTC
v_gene: TRBV11-2; abundance: .; j_gene: TRBJ2-5; d_gene: .; CDR3aa: CASSFPQGSGETQYF; CDR3nt: TGTGCCAGCAGCTTCCCTCAGGGGTCGGGAGAGACCCAGTACTTC
v_gene: TRBV2; abundance: .; j_gene: TRBJ1-1; d_gene: .; CDR3aa: CASSADSNTEAFF; CDR3nt: TGTGCCAGCAGTGCGGACAGCAACACTGAAGCTTTCTTT
v_gene: TRBV12-3/TRBV12-4; abundance: .; j_gene: TRBJ1-5; d_gene: .; CDR3aa: CASRSTANQPQHF; CDR3nt: TGTGCCAGCAGATCGACAGCAAATCAGCCCCAGCATTTT
v_gene: TRBV7-2; abundance: .; j_gene: TRBJ1-5; d_gene: TRBD1; CDR3aa: CASSYRQGGHQPQHF; CDR3nt: TGTGCCAGCAGCTACAGACAGGGAGGTCATCAGCCCCAGCATTTT
v_gene: TRBV6-6; abundance: .; j_gene: TRBJ2-7; d_gene: TRBD1; CDR3aa: CASSYGQGAREQYF; CDR3nt: TGTGCCAGCAGTTATGGGCAGGGGGCGAGAGAGCAGTACTTC
v_gene: TRBV18; abundance: .; j_gene: TRBJ2-1; d_gene: TRBD1; CDR3aa: CASSPAGTGWNEQFF; CDR3nt: TGTGCCAGCTCACCAGCCGGGACAGGGTGGAATGAGCAGTTCTTC
v_gene: TRBV5-1; abundance: .; j_gene: TRBJ2-5; d_gene: .; CDR3aa: CASSLGLKETQYF; CDR3nt: TGCGCCAGCAGCCTAGGACTGAAAGAGACCCAGTACTTC
v_gene: TRBV24-1; abundance: .; j_gene: TRBJ2-7; d_gene: TRBD2; CDR3aa: CATSDVRFGRYRYEQYF; CDR3nt: TGTGCCACCAGTGATGTCAGGTTCGGGAGGTATCGGTACGAGCAGTACTTC
v_gene: TRBV7-9; abundance: .; j_gene: TRBJ1-4; d_gene: TRBD1; CDR3aa: CASSLGTGDEKLFF; CDR3nt: TGTGCCAGCAGCTTAGGGACAGGGGATGAAAAACTGTTTTTT
v_gene: TRBV15; abundance: .; j_gene: TRBJ1-1; d_gene: .; CDR3aa: CATSRAQMGGGHTEAFF; CDR3nt: TGTGCCACCAGCAGAGCCCAAATGGGAGGGGGGCACACTGAAGCTTTCTTT
v_gene: TRBV29-1; abundance: .; j_gene: TRBJ1-2; d_gene: TRBD1; CDR3aa: CSVDAQQGADGYTF; CDR3nt: TGCAGCGTTGACGCACAACAGGGGGCGGATGGCTACACCTTC
v_gene: TRBV7-3; abundance: .; j_gene: TRBJ2-2; d_gene: TRBD1; CDR3aa: CASSQDRGGTGELFF; CDR3nt: TGTGCCAGCAGCCAAGACAGGGGCGGCACCGGGGAGCTGTTTTTT
v_gene: TRBV4-1; abundance: .; j_gene: TRBJ1-5; d_gene: TRBD1; CDR3aa: CASSQDVVSGGQGHQPQHF; CDR3nt: TGCGCCAGCAGCCAAGACGTTGTAAGCGGTGGACAGGGACATCAGCCCCAGCATTTT
v_gene: TRBV5-6; abundance: .; j_gene: TRBJ1-5; d_gene: .; CDR3aa: CASSASEQGPYQPQHF; CDR3nt: TGTGCCAGCAGCGCAAGTGAACAGGGACCCTATCAGCCCCAGCATTTT
v_gene: TRBV11-2; abundance: .; j_gene: TRBJ2-3; d_gene: TRBD2; CDR3aa: CASSLGGGFTDTQYF; CDR3nt: TGTGCCAGCAGCCTCGGGGGGGGGTTCACAGATACGCAGTATTTT
v_gene: TRBV6-5; abundance: .; j_gene: TRBJ2-7; d_gene: TRBD2; CDR3aa: CASSYSLGLAPEQYF; CDR3nt: TGTGCCAGCAGTTACTCCTTGGGACTAGCGCCCGAGCAGTACTTC
v_gene: TRBV7-8; abundance: .; j_gene: TRBJ2-3; d_gene: TRBD2; CDR3aa: CASSLTLAGTDTQYF; CDR3nt: TGTGCCAGCAGCTTAACCCTAGCGGGAACAGATACGCAGTATTTT
v_gene: TRBV7-2; abundance: .; j_gene: TRBJ1-2; d_gene: .; CDR3aa: CASSQNLITGYGYTF; CDR3nt: TGTGCCAGCAGCCAGAACTTAATCACAGGCTATGGCTACACCTTC